These T cell receptor beta chains were read from a single sample in a study of cytomegalovirus exposure and HLA in healthy donors. The assay was immunoSEQ multiplex PCR, and TCRdb's table has in-frame clones only and misses some. The sample contains under 250,000 clones, roughly 87% of which appear only once. The specimen was PBMCs. Receptors were obtained from a woman between 18 and 29 years old in good health and CMV-seropositive. The CDR3 runs from the conserved cysteine through the conserved F or W. The D gene is left open where the match is weak. A row's size may be missing; if present it is once, few, many or a size class.

CDR3aa	CDR3nt	d_gene	abundance	len	v_gene	j_gene
CASSADSYEQYF	TGTGCCAGCAGTGCTGACAGCTACGAGCAGTACTTC	.	once	12	TRBV2	TRBJ2-7
CASSLPSGIVPNTGELFF	TGTGCCAGCAGTTTACCTAGCGGGATAGTACCGAACACCGGGGAGCTGTTTTTT	TRBD2	.	18	TRBV28	TRBJ2-2
CASSPTGMGNTIYF	TGTGCCAGCAGCCCGACGGGAATGGGAAACACCATATATTTT	.	.	14	TRBV7-2	TRBJ1-3
CASSLQETQYF	TGTGCCAGCAGTCTCCAAGAGACCCAGTACTTC	.	.	11	TRBV2	TRBJ2-5
CASTPGPSSYNEQFF	TGCGCCAGCACCCCCGGTCCAAGCTCCTACAATGAGCAGTTCTTC	.	.	15	TRBV5-1	TRBJ2-1
CASVPGAGANVLTF	TGCGCCAGCGTCCCAGGCGCCGGGGCCAACGTCCTGACTTTC	.	.	14	TRBV5-1	TRBJ2-6
CASSRHLDREKPQHF	TGCGCCAGCAGCCGGCACCTGGACAGGGAAAAGCCCCAGCATTTT	TRBD1	.	15	TRBV4-1	TRBJ1-5
CASARDRVSPYEQYF	TGTGCCAGTGCCCGGGACAGGGTATCGCCCTACGAGCAGTACTTC	TRBD1	.	15	TRBV19	TRBJ2-7
CASSLFSPETGENTEAFF	TGTGCCAGCAGTTTATTTTCCCCAGAAACAGGGGAGAACACTGAAGCTTTCTTT	TRBD1	.	18	TRBV27	TRBJ1-1
CASRFNPGQENTGELFF	TGCGCCAGCAGATTTAATCCGGGACAGGAAAACACCGGGGAGCTGTTTTTT	TRBD1	.	17	TRBV5-1	TRBJ2-2
CATSDRAGEQYF	TGTGCCACCTCGGACAGGGCGGGCGAGCAGTACTTC	TRBD1	.	12	TRBV10-3	TRBJ2-7
CASSSTGTGKYGYTF	TGTGCCAGCAGCTCGACCGGGACAGGAAAGTATGGCTACACCTTC	TRBD1	.	15	TRBV5-8	TRBJ1-2
CASSFSGGGEQFF	TGTGCCAGCAGTTTTTCGGGGGGAGGTGAGCAGTTCTTC	TRBD2	.	13	TRBV27	TRBJ2-1
CASSGATGDNEKLFF	TGTGCCAGCAGTGGCGCGACAGGGGATAATGAAAAACTGTTTTTT	TRBD1	.	15	TRBV5-6	TRBJ1-4
CASSEKAGGPDTQYF	TGTGCCAGCAGTGAAAAAGCGGGAGGGCCAGATACGCAGTATTTT	TRBD2	few	15	TRBV6-1	TRBJ2-3
CASSLAGVNTEAFF	TGTGCCAGCAGCTTAGCTGGAGTGAACACTGAAGCTTTCTTT	.	.	14	TRBV7-2	TRBJ1-1
CASGFAYEQYF	TGTGCTAGTGGTTTCGCCTACGAGCAGTACTTC	.	once	11	TRBV12-5	TRBJ2-7
CASLRTGEDYGYTF	TGTGCCAGCCTAAGGACAGGGGAGGACTATGGCTACACCTTC	TRBD1	few	14	TRBV18	TRBJ1-2
CATTGAPSTDTQYF	TGTGCCACCACCGGAGCACCTAGCACAGATACGCAGTATTTT	.	.	14	TRBV15	TRBJ2-3
CASSFQTTTYEQYF	TGTGCCAGCAGCTTCCAGACTACCACCTACGAGCAGTACTTC	.	.	14	TRBV13	TRBJ2-7
CASSLRGIYTEAFF	TGTGCCAGCAGCCTCAGGGGGATCTACACTGAAGCTTTCTTT	TRBD1	.	14	TRBV27	TRBJ1-1
CASRPRDLGTEAFF	TGTGCCAGCAGGCCGAGGGATCTAGGCACTGAAGCTTTCTTT	.	.	14	TRBV6-5	TRBJ1-1
CASSGQEGQPQHF	TGTGCCAGCAGTGGCCAGGAGGGTCAGCCCCAGCATTTT	.	.	13	TRBV6-1	TRBJ1-5
CASSSRAGAFF	TGTGCCAGCAGTTCCCGGGCGGGGGCTTTCTTT	.	.	11	TRBV27	TRBJ1-1
CASSSWTSGDYTDTQYF	TGTGCCAGCAGCTCCTGGACTAGCGGGGACTACACAGATACGCAGTATTTT	TRBD2	.	17	TRBV7-8	TRBJ2-3
CAISVVRVGDTQYF	TGTGCCATCAGTGTTGTCAGGGTCGGGGATACGCAGTATTTT	.	.	14	TRBV10-3	TRBJ2-3
CASSLRRDTEAFF	TGTGCCAGCAGCTTACGACGGGACACTGAAGCTTTCTTT	.	.	13	TRBV2	TRBJ1-1
CASSLKGVDTQYF	TGTGCCAGCAGCTTGAAGGGAGTGGATACGCAGTATTTT	.	.	13	TRBV5-6	TRBJ2-3